The rows below give T cell receptor beta chains drawn from one sample of a study of technical replicates of blood from a few donors. Data came from immunoSEQ multiplex PCR; TCRdb stores just in-frame clones and leaves some out. The sample lists 56,000 or so clones; about 93% were seen once. The sequencing sample was made of PBMCs. The origin of the receptors is a human donor in good health. Some clones in this sample may be carry-over from other donors' samples. Each CDR3 is given with its conserved first and last residue. The order of the fields is J gene, D gene, V gene, clone size, CDR3 protein, CDR3 DNA. D genes are given only for firm matches. Clone size, where shown, is once, few, many, or a class for clones that have expanded.

TRBJ1-5 | - | TRBV1 | - | CTSSQDQDSSQPQHF | TGCACCAGCAGCCAAGATCAGGACAGTTCTCAGCCCCAGCATTTT
TRBJ1-4 | - | TRBV7-8 | - | CASSSKHGGPVGGEKLFF | TGTGCCAGCAGCTCAAAGCATGGCGGTCCCGTTGGAGGGGAAAAACTGTTTTTT
TRBJ1-6 | TRBD1 | TRBV5-1 | - | CASSFLQGENSPLHF | TGCGCCAGCAGCTTCCTACAGGGGGAGAATTCACCCCTCCACTTT
TRBJ2-3 | - | TRBV30 | - | CAWSVGSTDTQYF | TGTGCCTGGAGTGTTGGCAGCACAGATACGCAGTATTTT
TRBJ1-1 | - | TRBV29-1 | - | CSVDQVNTEAFF | TGCAGCGTTGACCAGGTGAACACTGAAGCTTTCTTT
TRBJ1-6 | TRBD1 | TRBV6-1 | - | CASSGPGQGHSPLHF | TGTGCCAGCAGTGGACCGGGACAGGGGCATTCACCCCTCCACTTT
TRBJ1-4 | - | TRBV27 | - | CASSRQATNEKLFF | TGTGCCAGCAGTCGACAGGCAACTAATGAAAAACTGTTTTTT
TRBJ2-1 | - | TRBV21-1 | few | CANPGTSGGCNEQFF | TGTGCCAATCCAGGGACTAGCGGGGGGTGTAATGAGCAGTTCTTC
TRBJ2-5 | TRBD2 | TRBV11-3 | - | CASSSGTSVLETQYF | TGTGCCAGCAGCTCCGGGACTAGCGTCTTGGAGACCCAGTACTTC
TRBJ2-1 | - | TRBV5-6 | - | CASSLVFYNEQFF | TGTGCCAGCAGCTTGGTCTTTTACAATGAGCAGTTCTTC
TRBJ2-1 | - | TRBV6-1 | - | CAARTRGSYNEQFF | TGTGCCGCCAGGACTCGCGGCTCCTACAATGAGCAGTTCTTC
TRBJ2-3 | TRBD2 | TRBV6-5 | - | CASRLSGGVHTQYF | TGTGCCAGCAGACTTAGCGGGGGGGTGCATACGCAGTATTTT
TRBJ2-7 | TRBD1 | TRBV5-1 | - | CASIPGTGGGEQYF | TGCGCCAGCATCCCCGGGACAGGGGGTGGCGAGCAGTACTTC
TRBJ2-7 | - | TRBV2 | - | CASSTAPGGIIGIGYEQYF | TGTGCCAGCAGCACCGCCCCAGGGGGGATCATTGGGATAGGCTACGAGCAGTACTTC
TRBJ2-5 | TRBD2 | TRBV30 | - | CAWSGLAGGETQYF | TGTGCCTGGAGTGGGCTAGCGGGAGGAGAGACCCAGTACTTC
TRBJ1-2 | TRBD1 | TRBV5-1 | - | CASSSGQGVPNYGYTF | TGCGCCAGCAGCTCGGGACAGGGGGTGCCTAACTATGGCTACACCTTC
TRBJ2-7 | TRBD2 | TRBV19 | - | CASSRGGYEQYF | TGTGCCAGTTCTCGCGGGGGATACGAGCAGTACTTC
TRBJ1-2 | TRBD1 | TRBV6-5 | - | CASSPTLAGGYGYTF | TGTGCCAGCAGCCCCACACTTGCAGGGGGCTATGGCTACACCTTC
TRBJ2-1 | - | TRBV5-4 | - | CASSLRTAYNEQFF | TGTGCCAGCAGCTTGCGGACTGCGTACAATGAGCAGTTCTTC
TRBJ2-1 | - | TRBV11-2 | - | CASSALRQSFGEQFF | TGTGCCAGCAGCGCCCTAAGACAGAGCTTCGGGGAGCAGTTCTTC
TRBJ1-3 | TRBD1 | TRBV2 | - | CASSSTGVHTIYF | TGTGCCAGCAGTTCCACAGGGGTACACACCATATATTTT
TRBJ2-7 | - | TRBV6-5 | - | CASSPPAGRQYF | TGTGCCAGCAGCCCACCCGCCGGTCGGCAGTACTTC
TRBJ2-3 | TRBD2 | TRBV7-9 | - | CASSFDRGVSVDTQYF | TGTGCCAGCAGCTTTGACCGGGGGGTGTCGGTGGATACGCAGTATTTT
TRBJ2-3 | TRBD2 | TRBV7-2 | - | CASSLAGTSGGTGQYF | TGTGCCAGCAGCTTAGCTGGGACTAGCGGGGGAACAGGGCAGTATTTT
TRBJ2-1 | - | TRBV5-1 | - | CASSLAGWDEQFF | TGCGCCAGCAGCTTGGCGGGATGGGATGAGCAGTTCTTC
TRBJ1-5 | - | TRBV18 | - | CASSPAGQAGGQPQHF | TGTGCCAGCTCACCCGCAGGGCAGGCTGGTGGTCAGCCCCAGCATTTT
TRBJ2-3 | TRBD1 | TRBV15 | few | CATSRGGQGSDTQYF | TGTGCCACCAGCAGAGGGGGACAGGGTTCGGATACGCAGTATTTT
TRBJ2-3 | TRBD2 | TRBV19 | - | CASSRLAGGGDTQYF | TGTGCCAGTAGTCGACTAGCGGGAGGTGGAGATACGCAGTATTTT
TRBJ2-7 | - | TRBV7-6 | - | CASSLDSPTPYEQYF | TGTGCCAGCAGCTTGGACAGCCCTACTCCCTACGAGCAGTACTTC
TRBJ1-6 | - | TRBV30 | - | CAWEGSGALHF | TGTGCCTGGGAGGGATCGGGGGCCCTCCACTTT
TRBJ2-7 | - | TRBV2 | - | CASRGQQAGEQYF | TGTGCCAGCAGAGGACAGCAGGCGGGCGAGCAGTACTTC
TRBJ2-6 | - | TRBV4-2 | - | CASSQDQGLGANVLTF | TGTGCCAGCAGCCAAGATCAGGGGCTTGGGGCCAACGTCCTGACTTTC
TRBJ2-6 | - | TRBV4-3 | - | CASSQVLSGANVLTF | TGCGCCAGCAGCCAAGTTCTTTCCGGGGCCAACGTCCTGACTTTC
TRBJ1-6 | - | TRBV14 | - | CASSQDVNSNSPLHF | TGTGCCAGCAGCCAAGATGTGAATAGCAATTCACCCCTCCACTTT
TRBJ1-1 | TRBD1 | TRBV19 | - | CASSTGTGVGTEAFF | TGTGCCAGTAGTACCGGAACAGGGGTGGGCACTGAAGCTTTCTTT
TRBJ2-7 | TRBD1 | TRBV7-6 | - | CASSSYRQQGAEQYF | TGTGCCAGCAGCTCTTACCGCCAACAGGGGGCTGAGCAGTACTTC
TRBJ2-1 | TRBD2 | TRBV5-1 | - | CASSPPGLADEQFF | TGCGCCAGCAGCCCGCCGGGACTAGCGGATGAGCAGTTCTTC
TRBJ1-2 | - | TRBV13 | large | CASSPRRLGEVAGYTF | TGTGCCAGCAGCCCCAGACGGCTCGGGGAAGTAGCTGGCTACACCTTC
TRBJ1-5 | TRBD1 | TRBV11-2 | - | CASSGPTGSYQPQHF | TGTGCCAGCAGCGGACCGACAGGGTCGTACCAGCCCCAGCATTTT
TRBJ2-5 | - | TRBV27 | - | CASTEGAGGKETQYF | TGTGCCAGCACGGAGGGGGCTGGAGGGAAAGAGACCCAGTACTTC
TRBJ2-4 | - | TRBV4-1 | - | CASSPLDRERNIQYF | TGCGCCAGCAGCCCGCTAGACCGGGAGAGAAACATTCAGTACTTC
TRBJ1-1 | - | TRBV18 | once | CASSPRSGLNTEAFF | TGTGCCAGCTCACCACGGTCGGGGTTGAACACTGAAGCTTTCTTT
TRBJ1-1 | - | TRBV14 | - | CASSSNRVNTEAFF | TGTGCCAGCAGTTCCAACAGGGTGAACACTGAAGCTTTCTTT
TRBJ1-2 | TRBD1 | TRBV5-6 | few | CASSLAGGSSGYTF | TGTGCCAGCAGCTTGGCAGGGGGGAGCTCTGGCTACACCTTC
TRBJ1-1 | - | TRBV2 | - | CASSVRAGTGTEAFF | TGTGCCAGCAGTGTAAGGGCCGGAACGGGGACTGAAGCTTTCTTT
TRBJ2-5 | TRBD2 | TRBV7-8 | - | CASSLREGRRETQYF | TGTGCCAGCAGCTTGAGGGAGGGCCGAAGGGAGACCCAGTACTTC
TRBJ2-1 | - | TRBV7-9 | - | CASTPSGSPLNEQFF | TGTGCCAGCACCCCCTCCGGGAGTCCCCTCAATGAGCAGTTCTTC
TRBJ2-7 | TRBD1 | TRBV7-8 | - | CASSLLRGAGGSEQYF | TGTGCCAGCAGCTTACTGCGCGGGGCAGGGGGCAGCGAGCAGTACTTC
TRBJ2-2 | TRBD1 | TRBV5-1 | - | CASSLGFRGQGYTGELFF | TGCGCCAGCAGCTTGGGTTTCCGGGGACAGGGGTACACCGGGGAGCTGTTTTTT
TRBJ2-1 | TRBD1 | TRBV5-1 | - | CASSPGQGPYNEQFF | TGCGCCAGCAGCCCGGGACAGGGCCCCTACAATGAGCAGTTCTTC
TRBJ2-7 | - | TRBV30 | - | CAWSGHSRGEQYF | TGTGCCTGGAGCGGGCACTCTCGGGGCGAGCAGTACTTC
TRBJ2-7 | - | TRBV7-9 | - | CASSPSREQYF | TGTGCCAGCAGCCCCTCCCGCGAGCAGTACTTC
TRBJ2-5 | TRBD2 | TRBV7-9 | - | CSSKASGQETQYF | TGTTCGAGCAAGGCTAGCGGGCAAGAGACCCAGTACTTC
TRBJ2-3 | TRBD2 | TRBV6-1 | - | CASSERLAGVRDTQYF | TGTGCCAGCAGTGAACGACTAGCGGGGGTTCGAGATACGCAGTATTTT
TRBJ2-7 | TRBD1 | TRBV6-6 | once | CASSRQGYEQYF | TGTGCCAGCAGTCGACAGGGCTACGAGCAGTACTTC
TRBJ2-5 | TRBD2 | TRBV9 | - | CASSVGVAGDRETQYF | TGTGCCAGCAGCGTAGGGGTAGCGGGGGATCGAGAGACCCAGTACTTC
TRBJ1-2 | TRBD1 | TRBV29-1 | - | CSFDREIGGYTF | TGCAGCTTCGACAGGGAGATCGGTGGCTACACCTTC
TRBJ2-3 | - | TRBV13 | - | CASSSGNTDTQYF | TGTGCCAGCAGCTCCGGGAACACAGATACGCAGTATTTT